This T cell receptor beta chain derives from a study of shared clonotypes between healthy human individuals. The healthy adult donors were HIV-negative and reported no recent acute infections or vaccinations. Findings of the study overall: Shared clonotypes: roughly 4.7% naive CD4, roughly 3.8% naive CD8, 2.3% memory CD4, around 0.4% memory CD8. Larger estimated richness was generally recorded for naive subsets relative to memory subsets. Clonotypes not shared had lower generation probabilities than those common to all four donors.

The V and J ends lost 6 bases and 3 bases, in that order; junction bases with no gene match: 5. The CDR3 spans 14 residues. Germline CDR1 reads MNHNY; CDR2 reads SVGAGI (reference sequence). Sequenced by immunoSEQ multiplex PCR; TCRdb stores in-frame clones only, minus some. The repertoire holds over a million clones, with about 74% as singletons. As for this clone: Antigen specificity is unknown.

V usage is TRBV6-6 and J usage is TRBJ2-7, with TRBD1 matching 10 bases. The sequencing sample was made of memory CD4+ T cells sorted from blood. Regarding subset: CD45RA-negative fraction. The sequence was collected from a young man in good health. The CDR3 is CASSNRDRGYEQYF. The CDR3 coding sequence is TGTGCCAGCAGCAACCGGGACAGGGGCTACGAGCAGTACTTC.